This T cell receptor (beta chain) was obtained from a study of spatial heterogeneity in lung cancer. Study outcomes and limitations: Resection blood, more than follow-up blood, showed ubiquitous expanded tumor TCRs.

The study tagged each TCR cDNA molecule with a unique molecular identifier. TCRdb called the 5' RACE reads again in MiXCR, with one record for every CDR3 protein. The profile covers more than 80,000 distinct CDR3 sequences, with roughly 12% appearing a single time and about 40% taken by the ten largest. This clonotype came up once. What it binds is not known. The time point denotes: sample taken at primary tumor resection. Unsorted samples of tumor, nontumor lung or frozen PBMC had their whole RNA sequenced. Around 68 TRACERx patients with early, untreated non-small cell lung cancer donated samples. This specimen was PBMCs, taken at surgery. This clonotype originated in a male donor with early-stage non-small cell lung cancer.

The CDR3 is CSAGTGGNEKLFF. The CDR3 nucleotides read TGCAGTGCCGGGACAGGGGGTAATGAAAAACTGTTTTTT. The chain couples TRBV20-1 to TRBJ1-4, with TRBD1 identical over 11 bases. The germline V gene has CDR1 DFQATT and CDR2 SNEGSKA (reference sequence). This CDR3 has 13 amino acids. J lost 4 bases, V lost 6 bases, and 1 base had no gene match.